The present TCR beta chain was sequenced within a study of PD-1 blockade in mismatch repair-deficient tumors. Germline V gives CDR1 SGHAT, CDR2 FQNNGV. The CDR3 has 16 amino acids. The ends were cut back, 1 base at V and 1 base at J, with 14 bases in the middle. Sequencing used immunoSEQ multiplex PCR; TCRdb keeps in-frame clones, though not all of them. The sample carries around 40,000 clones, over 80% recorded once. The source was PBMCs, collected roughly 39 weeks after starting pembrolizumab. The source of this sequence is an adult with mismatch repair-deficient cancer. V gene TRBV11-2 combines with J gene TRBJ2-7, with D hard to call. CDR3 in DNA: TGTGCCAGCAGCTTAGTCCAGTCGGCAGGATCCTACGAGCAGTACTTC. Amino acids: CASSLVQSAGSYEQYF.